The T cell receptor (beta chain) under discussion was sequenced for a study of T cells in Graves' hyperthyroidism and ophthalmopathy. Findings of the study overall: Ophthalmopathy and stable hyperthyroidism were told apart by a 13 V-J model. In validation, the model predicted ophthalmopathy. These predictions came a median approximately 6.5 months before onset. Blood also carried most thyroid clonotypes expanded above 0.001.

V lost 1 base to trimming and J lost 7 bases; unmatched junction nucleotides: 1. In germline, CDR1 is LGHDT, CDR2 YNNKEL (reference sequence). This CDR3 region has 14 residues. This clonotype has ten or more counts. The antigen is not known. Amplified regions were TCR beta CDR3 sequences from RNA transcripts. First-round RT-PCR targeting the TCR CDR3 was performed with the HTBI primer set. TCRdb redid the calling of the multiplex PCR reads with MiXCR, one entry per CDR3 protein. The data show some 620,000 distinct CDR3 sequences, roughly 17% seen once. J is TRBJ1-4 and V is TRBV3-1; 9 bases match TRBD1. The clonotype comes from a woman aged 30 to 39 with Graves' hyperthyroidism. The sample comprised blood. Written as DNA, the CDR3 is TGTGCCAGCAGCCAAGCGACAGGGGGTGAAAAACTGTTTTTT. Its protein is CASSQATGGEKLFF.